These T cell receptor beta chains were read from a single sample in a study of blood T cell repertoires in COVID-19. Data came from immunoSEQ multiplex PCR; TCRdb stores just in-frame clones and leaves some out. The sample lists about 300,000 clones; 70% to 90% were seen once. Material: peripheral blood. The receptor set was obtained from a woman aged 25 to 39 who had recovered from COVID-19. Each CDR3 is given with its conserved first and last residue. Each record gives: CDR3 DNA, CDR3 protein, clone size, D gene, V gene, J gene. The D gene is left open where the match is weak. Expanded clones are given a class, and other clones once, few, many or no size at all.

DNA: TGCGCCAGCAGCCAAGACACGGGGGGCTCCGGCAATGAGCAGTTCTTC; CDR3: CASSQDTGGSGNEQFF; size: -; D: -; V: TRBV4-3; J: TRBJ2-1
DNA: TGTGCCAGCAGCTCATCAATTGGAAACACCATATATTTT; CDR3: CASSSSIGNTIYF; size: -; D: -; V: TRBV5-5; J: TRBJ1-3
DNA: TGTGCCAGCAGTTTCCCGGTAGGACAGGGCCCTATGCTTGGCTACACCTTC; CDR3: CASSFPVGQGPMLGYTF; size: once; D: TRBD1; V: TRBV28; J: TRBJ1-2
DNA: TGCGCCAGCAGCTCGGGACAGGGCTACGAGCAGTACTTC; CDR3: CASSSGQGYEQYF; size: -; D: TRBD1; V: TRBV5-1; J: TRBJ2-7
DNA: TGCGCCAGCAGCAGGGACAGCTACAATGAGCAGTTCTTC; CDR3: CASSRDSYNEQFF; size: -; D: TRBD1; V: TRBV5-1; J: TRBJ2-1
DNA: TGTGCCAGTAGTGACGGTCGGGGTACCATCTATGGCTACACCTTC; CDR3: CASSDGRGTIYGYTF; size: -; D: -; V: TRBV19; J: TRBJ1-2
DNA: TGTGCCAGTAGTATTGGTCCAGGGGCAGGGGCCAACGTCCTGACTTTC; CDR3: CASSIGPGAGANVLTF; size: -; D: -; V: TRBV19; J: TRBJ2-6
DNA: TGTGCCAGCAGCCTCGGACAGGGGGAATACGAGCAGTACTTC; CDR3: CASSLGQGEYEQYF; size: -; D: TRBD1; V: TRBV11-2; J: TRBJ2-7
DNA: TGTGCCAGCAGCCGGACACCAAATTCACCCCTCCACTTT; CDR3: CASSRTPNSPLHF; size: -; D: -; V: TRBV28; J: TRBJ1-6
DNA: TGTGCCAGCAGCTCTGGACAGTGGAGCTCCTACAATGAGCAGTTCTTC; CDR3: CASSSGQWSSYNEQFF; size: -; D: -; V: TRBV7-9; J: TRBJ2-1
DNA: TGTGCCAGCGCCCTCACAGGGCGCACTGAAGCTTTCTTT; CDR3: CASALTGRTEAFF; size: -; D: -; V: TRBV7-9; J: TRBJ1-1
DNA: TGCAGTGCTAGTAAGCGCTCCTATAATTCACCCCTCCACTTT; CDR3: CSASKRSYNSPLHF; size: few; D: -; V: TRBV20-1; J: TRBJ1-6
DNA: TGTGCCAGCAGTTACTCCGGGGGGACTGAAGCTTTCTTT; CDR3: CASSYSGGTEAFF; size: -; D: -; V: TRBV6-2/TRBV6-3; J: TRBJ1-1
DNA: TGTGCCAGCAGTGAAGGCGGGGGCAATGAGCAGTTCTTC; CDR3: CASSEGGGNEQFF; size: once; D: TRBD2; V: TRBV2; J: TRBJ2-1
DNA: TGTGCCAGCAGCTTGGGTCCTAGCGGGGGTGAGCAGTTCTTC; CDR3: CASSLGPSGGEQFF; size: -; D: TRBD2; V: TRBV5-5; J: TRBJ2-1
DNA: TGTGCCAGCCTGACTAGAACGGATGTCGGAGATACGCAGTATTTT; CDR3: CASLTRTDVGDTQYF; size: -; D: -; V: TRBV5-4; J: TRBJ2-3
DNA: TGTGCCACCAGTGGGACGGTAGCGGAGACCCAGTACTTC; CDR3: CATSGTVAETQYF; size: -; D: -; V: TRBV24-1; J: TRBJ2-5
DNA: TGTGCCATTACGAGCTCCTATAATTCACCCCTCCACTTT; CDR3: CAITSSYNSPLHF; size: -; D: -; V: TRBV7-2; J: TRBJ1-6
DNA: TGTGCCAGCAGCTTAGGTGGGACAGGAGAAGAGACCCAGTACTTC; CDR3: CASSLGGTGEETQYF; size: -; D: TRBD1; V: TRBV7-2; J: TRBJ2-5
DNA: TGTGCCAGCAGCGGGACAGGGAATTTGCGCGAGCAGTACTTC; CDR3: CASSGTGNLREQYF; size: -; D: TRBD1; V: TRBV3-1/TRBV3-2; J: TRBJ2-7
DNA: TGTGCCAGCAGAGATACAGGGGGCAGTCCCTCCTCCGAGCAGTACTTC; CDR3: CASRDTGGSPSSEQYF; size: once; D: TRBD1; V: TRBV6-6; J: TRBJ2-7
DNA: TGTGCCAGTAGAAGGGGCCCAGGGGAAAAACTGTTTTTT; CDR3: CASRRGPGEKLFF; size: -; D: -; V: TRBV19; J: TRBJ1-4
DNA: TGCGCCAGCAGCCCGGGGACTAGCGGGGGGCGATACAATGAGCAGTTCTTC; CDR3: CASSPGTSGGRYNEQFF; size: -; D: TRBD2; V: TRBV4-1; J: TRBJ2-1
DNA: TGTGCCAGCAGTTACCAGCCGGGGATGAACACTGAAGCTTTCTTT; CDR3: CASSYQPGMNTEAFF; size: -; D: -; V: TRBV6-5; J: TRBJ1-1
DNA: TGTGCCAGCAGTTTCCACTTAGCGGGCCAAGAGACCCAGTACTTC; CDR3: CASSFHLAGQETQYF; size: once; D: TRBD2; V: TRBV28; J: TRBJ2-5
DNA: TGTGCCACCAGTGACAAAACAGGGGCAGGGGACACCGGGGAGCTGTTTTTT; CDR3: CATSDKTGAGDTGELFF; size: -; D: TRBD1; V: TRBV24-1; J: TRBJ2-2
DNA: TGTGCCAGCAGGTCTATACAGGGAAATGAGCAGTTCTTC; CDR3: CASRSIQGNEQFF; size: -; D: -; V: TRBV6-5; J: TRBJ2-1
DNA: TGTGCCAGCAGTGATCCCCGGGGTACCTCCTACGAGCAGTACTTC; CDR3: CASSDPRGTSYEQYF; size: -; D: -; V: TRBV2; J: TRBJ2-7
DNA: TGTGCCAGCAGTCTGACTAGCTTCGGGGAGACCCAGTACTTC; CDR3: CASSLTSFGETQYF; size: -; D: TRBD2; V: TRBV6-2/TRBV6-3; J: TRBJ2-5
DNA: TGTGCCAGCAGCGGAAGGACAGGGGACACTGAAGCTTTCTTT; CDR3: CASSGRTGDTEAFF; size: -; D: TRBD1; V: TRBV7-2; J: TRBJ1-1
DNA: TGTGCCAGCAGTTACCGGACTAGACCGACCGGGGAGCTGTTTTTT; CDR3: CASSYRTRPTGELFF; size: once; D: TRBD2; V: TRBV6-6; J: TRBJ2-2
DNA: TGTGCCAGCACGATTGGCGGGACAGGGGAAAGTGAGCAGTTCTTC; CDR3: CASTIGGTGESEQFF; size: -; D: TRBD1; V: TRBV2; J: TRBJ2-1
DNA: TGTGCCAGCAGCCCGACCTGGACTAGCCCTAGCACAGATACGCAGTATTTT; CDR3: CASSPTWTSPSTDTQYF; size: -; D: TRBD2; V: TRBV11-2; J: TRBJ2-3
DNA: TGTGCCACCAGTGATTCGGGGACAGCCAAAGAGACCCAGTACTTC; CDR3: CATSDSGTAKETQYF; size: once; D: TRBD1; V: TRBV24-1; J: TRBJ2-5
DNA: TGTGCCAGTAGTATAGAATGGGCAGAAGGAGGCTACACCTTC; CDR3: CASSIEWAEGGYTF; size: -; D: -; V: TRBV19; J: TRBJ1-2
DNA: TGTGCCAGCAGGACGAGGGATGAAAAACTGTTTTTT; CDR3: CASRTRDEKLFF; size: -; D: -; V: TRBV6-5; J: TRBJ1-4
DNA: TGTGCCAGCAGCCCCGGCGGGGGCCGAGAGACCCAGTACTTC; CDR3: CASSPGGGRETQYF; size: -; D: -; V: TRBV5-5; J: TRBJ2-5
DNA: TGTGCCAGCAGCGTAATGGAGAGGGTCAATGAGCAGTTCTTC; CDR3: CASSVMERVNEQFF; size: few; D: -; V: TRBV9; J: TRBJ2-1
DNA: TGTGCCAGCAGCCCAATAGCGGGGGGGAACACCGGGGAGCTGTTTTTT; CDR3: CASSPIAGGNTGELFF; size: few; D: TRBD2; V: TRBV7-2; J: TRBJ2-2
DNA: TGTGCCAGCAGTCTTAGCGGGTCCACAGATACGCAGTATTTT; CDR3: CASSLSGSTDTQYF; size: -; D: TRBD2; V: TRBV28; J: TRBJ2-3
DNA: TGTGCCAGCAGACCACAGACAGGGTTAACAGATACGCAGTATTTT; CDR3: CASRPQTGLTDTQYF; size: -; D: TRBD1; V: TRBV6-5; J: TRBJ2-3
DNA: TGTGCCAGTAGTATATTACAGGGGACATACAATGAGCAGTTCTTC; CDR3: CASSILQGTYNEQFF; size: -; D: TRBD1; V: TRBV19; J: TRBJ2-1
DNA: TGCGCCAGCAGCTTGGCGGGGTCGAGCACTGAAGCTTTCTTT; CDR3: CASSLAGSSTEAFF; size: -; D: -; V: TRBV5-1; J: TRBJ1-1
DNA: TGTGCCAGCAGCCCCAGGGGCGAGGATTCACCCCTCCACTTT; CDR3: CASSPRGEDSPLHF; size: -; D: -; V: TRBV6-2/TRBV6-3; J: TRBJ1-6
DNA: TGCGCCAGCAGCCCCGGGACAGCCCCTTCTAATGAAAAACTGTTTTTT; CDR3: CASSPGTAPSNEKLFF; size: -; D: TRBD1; V: TRBV4-3; J: TRBJ1-4
DNA: TGTGCCAGCAGCCCCTCAGCCGGGAGCACTGAAGCTTTCTTT; CDR3: CASSPSAGSTEAFF; size: -; D: -; V: TRBV5-4; J: TRBJ1-1
DNA: TGTGCCAGCAGCTCGGGACTAGCGGGGGTGGGGCAGTTCTTC; CDR3: CASSSGLAGVGQFF; size: few; D: TRBD2; V: TRBV5-4; J: TRBJ2-1
DNA: TGTGCCAGCAGCCCGCAGGGGGCAGGGGGTGAAGCTTTCTTT; CDR3: CASSPQGAGGEAFF; size: -; D: TRBD1; V: TRBV7-3; J: TRBJ1-1
DNA: TGTGCCAGCAGCCGTCGGGGTAATGAAAAACTGTTTTTT; CDR3: CASSRRGNEKLFF; size: -; D: -; V: TRBV3-1/TRBV3-2; J: TRBJ1-4
DNA: TGTGCCAGCAGCCCTGGACTAAATGAGCAGTTCTTC; CDR3: CASSPGLNEQFF; size: -; D: -; V: TRBV7-9; J: TRBJ2-1
DNA: TGCGCCAGCAGCTCCCTCCCTCGGACTAGCGGAGAAGAGACCCAGTACTTC; CDR3: CASSSLPRTSGEETQYF; size: -; D: TRBD2; V: TRBV5-1; J: TRBJ2-5
DNA: TGTGCCAGTAGTAACGGGACACGAAGGGGCTCCTACGAGCAGTACTTC; CDR3: CASSNGTRRGSYEQYF; size: -; D: -; V: TRBV19; J: TRBJ2-7
DNA: TGTGCCAGCAGTGAATTGGGGACAGACCAGAATTATGGCTACACCTTC; CDR3: CASSELGTDQNYGYTF; size: once; D: TRBD1; V: TRBV6-1; J: TRBJ1-2
DNA: TGCGCCAGCAGTGAGTCGTCCAGGGTAGTAACCAAAAACATTCAGTACTTC; CDR3: CASSESSRVVTKNIQYF; size: -; D: -; V: TRBV10-1; J: TRBJ2-4
DNA: TGTGCCAGCAACGAGAGAGGGGGCGCGAACACCGGGGAGCTGTTTTTT; CDR3: CASNERGGANTGELFF; size: -; D: TRBD1; V: TRBV7-3; J: TRBJ2-2
DNA: TGTGCCACCAGCAGAGCAGAAAGACAGGGGGCGCTTACAGATACGCAGTATTTT; CDR3: CATSRAERQGALTDTQYF; size: -; D: TRBD1; V: TRBV15; J: TRBJ2-3
DNA: TGTGCCAGCAGCGTAGGGCCCGGGACAGGTTCCTACAATGAGCAGTTCTTC; CDR3: CASSVGPGTGSYNEQFF; size: -; D: TRBD1; V: TRBV9; J: TRBJ2-1
DNA: TGCGCCAGCAGCTCAATACCGACAGGGGCTATGGCCAATGGCTACACCTTC; CDR3: CASSSIPTGAMANGYTF; size: -; D: TRBD1; V: TRBV5-1; J: TRBJ1-2
DNA: TGTGCCAGCAGCGGACTCGCCGGACCTAATCTTGTAGGCTACACCTTC; CDR3: CASSGLAGPNLVGYTF; size: -; D: -; V: TRBV11-3; J: TRBJ1-2
DNA: TGTGCCAGCAGCGAGGACTTTCTAAGCTCCTACAATGAGCAGTTCTTC; CDR3: CASSEDFLSSYNEQFF; size: -; D: -; V: TRBV4-2; J: TRBJ2-1